The rows below give T cell receptor beta chains drawn from one sample of a study of cytomegalovirus exposure and HLA in healthy donors. Repertoires were generated with immunoSEQ multiplex PCR, while TCRdb's copy carries only in-frame clones and drops some. The sample contains about 270,000 clones, roughly 88% of which appear only once. Input material: PBMCs. These receptor sequences come from a man aged 35 to 55 in good health and CMV-seropositive. The CDR3 runs from the conserved cysteine through the conserved F or W. A D gene is named only where the DNA matches it firmly. The size of a clone is reported for some rows only, either as once, few or many, or as a class for expanded clones.

clone size: NA
D gene: TRBD1
V gene: TRBV28
J gene: TRBJ1-5
CDR3 protein: CASSKYRDRVSNQPQHF
CDR3 DNA: TGTGCCAGCAGTAAATACCGGGACAGGGTTAGCAATCAGCCCCAGCATTTT

clone size: NA
D gene: NA
V gene: TRBV29-1
J gene: TRBJ1-4
CDR3 protein: CSVEGQNNEKLFF
CDR3 DNA: TGCAGCGTTGAAGGACAGAATAATGAAAAACTGTTTTTT

clone size: NA
D gene: TRBD2
V gene: TRBV19
J gene: TRBJ2-4
CDR3 protein: CASSIRLAGGGLAKNIQYF
CDR3 DNA: TGTGCCAGTAGTATACGACTAGCGGGAGGGGGGCTAGCCAAAAACATTCAGTACTTC

clone size: NA
D gene: NA
V gene: TRBV5-1
J gene: TRBJ2-5
CDR3 protein: CASSLGWGDRETQYF
CDR3 DNA: TGCGCCAGCAGCTTGGGATGGGGGGATCGAGAGACCCAGTACTTC

clone size: NA
D gene: TRBD1
V gene: TRBV4-3
J gene: TRBJ2-2
CDR3 protein: CASSQDTGQGDTGELFF
CDR3 DNA: TGCGCCAGCAGCCAAGATACGGGACAGGGGGACACCGGGGAGCTGTTTTTT

clone size: NA
D gene: NA
V gene: TRBV9
J gene: TRBJ2-1
CDR3 protein: CASSVEAGPYNEQFF
CDR3 DNA: TGTGCCAGCAGCGTAGAGGCGGGACCCTACAATGAGCAGTTCTTC

clone size: NA
D gene: TRBD1
V gene: TRBV9
J gene: TRBJ1-1
CDR3 protein: CASSADRVKTEAFF
CDR3 DNA: TGTGCCAGCAGCGCGGACAGGGTTAAGACTGAAGCTTTCTTT

clone size: NA
D gene: NA
V gene: TRBV11-3
J gene: TRBJ2-5
CDR3 protein: CASSLGGVRQETQYF
CDR3 DNA: TGTGCCAGCAGCTTAGGAGGAGTACGCCAAGAGACCCAGTACTTC

clone size: NA
D gene: NA
V gene: TRBV27
J gene: TRBJ2-7
CDR3 protein: CASSEPGLSYYEQYF
CDR3 DNA: TGTGCCAGCAGTGAACCCGGACTTTCATACTACGAGCAGTACTTC

clone size: NA
D gene: NA
V gene: TRBV7-9
J gene: TRBJ1-4
CDR3 protein: CASNTGTGGSNEKLFF
CDR3 DNA: TGTGCCAGCAACACCGGGACTGGGGGTTCCAATGAAAAACTGTTTTTT

clone size: NA
D gene: TRBD2
V gene: TRBV27
J gene: TRBJ2-1
CDR3 protein: CATRLAGGHSYNEQFF
CDR3 DNA: TGTGCCACCCGACTAGCGGGGGGCCACTCCTACAATGAGCAGTTCTTC

clone size: NA
D gene: TRBD2
V gene: TRBV5-6
J gene: TRBJ2-3
CDR3 protein: CASSFLAGGGTDTQYF
CDR3 DNA: TGTGCCAGCAGCTTCCTAGCGGGAGGCGGCACAGATACGCAGTATTTT

clone size: NA
D gene: NA
V gene: TRBV6-1
J gene: TRBJ1-5
CDR3 protein: CASTVALNQPQHF
CDR3 DNA: TGTGCCAGCACAGTAGCCCTAAATCAGCCCCAGCATTTT

clone size: NA
D gene: TRBD2
V gene: TRBV19
J gene: TRBJ2-1
CDR3 protein: CASRKKLAGGFYNEQFF
CDR3 DNA: TGTGCCAGTAGGAAAAAGCTAGCGGGAGGTTTCTACAATGAGCAGTTCTTC

clone size: NA
D gene: TRBD1
V gene: TRBV29-1
J gene: TRBJ2-7
CDR3 protein: CSVAALGTGTYEQYF
CDR3 DNA: TGCAGCGTTGCTGCTCTCGGGACAGGGACCTACGAGCAGTACTTC

clone size: NA
D gene: TRBD1
V gene: TRBV7-8
J gene: TRBJ2-1
CDR3 protein: CASSGARGYNEQFF
CDR3 DNA: TGTGCCAGCAGCGGAGCCAGGGGGTACAATGAGCAGTTCTTC

clone size: NA
D gene: TRBD1
V gene: TRBV27
J gene: TRBJ1-6
CDR3 protein: CASRGTGNSPLHF
CDR3 DNA: TGTGCCAGCAGGGGGACAGGGAATTCACCCCTCCACTTT

clone size: once
D gene: NA
V gene: TRBV5-4
J gene: TRBJ2-1
CDR3 protein: CASSLQGSAYEQFF
CDR3 DNA: TGTGCCAGCAGCTTGCAGGGGTCGGCGTATGAGCAGTTCTTC

clone size: NA
D gene: NA
V gene: TRBV28
J gene: TRBJ1-5
CDR3 protein: CASKDTYSNQPQHF
CDR3 DNA: TGTGCCAGTAAGGACACTTATAGCAATCAGCCCCAGCATTTT

clone size: NA
D gene: TRBD1
V gene: TRBV6-5
J gene: TRBJ1-2
CDR3 protein: CASSYRDRVDGYTF
CDR3 DNA: TGTGCCAGCAGTTACCGGGACAGGGTAGATGGCTACACCTTC

clone size: NA
D gene: TRBD1
V gene: TRBV5-1
J gene: TRBJ2-5
CDR3 protein: CASSQQGAVETQYF
CDR3 DNA: TGCGCCAGCAGCCAACAGGGGGCGGTCGAGACCCAGTACTTC

clone size: once
D gene: TRBD1
V gene: TRBV5-1
J gene: TRBJ2-3
CDR3 protein: CASSPGTDTDTQYF
CDR3 DNA: TGCGCCAGCAGCCCCGGGACAGACACAGATACGCAGTATTTT

clone size: once
D gene: TRBD2
V gene: TRBV7-6
J gene: TRBJ2-3
CDR3 protein: CASSLVLAGGVDTQYF
CDR3 DNA: TGTGCCAGCAGCTTAGTACTAGCGGGAGGGGTAGATACGCAGTATTTT

clone size: NA
D gene: TRBD2
V gene: TRBV4-2
J gene: TRBJ2-3
CDR3 protein: CASSQAAPGLVGTDTQYF
CDR3 DNA: TGTGCCAGCAGCCAGGCGGCCCCGGGACTAGTGGGCACAGATACGCAGTATTTT

clone size: NA
D gene: NA
V gene: TRBV2
J gene: TRBJ2-5
CDR3 protein: CASSRSAQETQYF
CDR3 DNA: TGTGCCAGCTCTCGGAGCGCCCAAGAGACCCAGTACTTC

clone size: NA
D gene: NA
V gene: TRBV27
J gene: TRBJ1-5
CDR3 protein: CASSFQNQPQHF
CDR3 DNA: TGTGCCAGCAGTTTTCAGAATCAGCCCCAGCATTTT

clone size: few
D gene: TRBD2
V gene: TRBV4-1
J gene: TRBJ2-7
CDR3 protein: CASSQISGSSYEQYF
CDR3 DNA: TGCGCCAGCAGCCAAATAAGCGGGAGCTCCTACGAGCAGTACTTC

clone size: NA
D gene: TRBD1
V gene: TRBV7-3
J gene: TRBJ2-2
CDR3 protein: CASSKGDRVYTGELFF
CDR3 DNA: TGTGCCAGCTCTAAAGGGGACAGGGTTTACACCGGGGAGCTGTTTTTT

clone size: NA
D gene: TRBD2
V gene: TRBV5-1
J gene: TRBJ2-1
CDR3 protein: CASSLEAREEQFF
CDR3 DNA: TGCGCCAGCAGCTTGGAGGCCCGGGAGGAGCAATTCTTC

clone size: once
D gene: NA
V gene: TRBV18
J gene: TRBJ1-2
CDR3 protein: CASSPTGQLVYGYTF
CDR3 DNA: TGTGCCAGCTCACCAACAGGGCAATTAGTTTATGGCTACACCTTC

clone size: NA
D gene: TRBD1
V gene: TRBV7-2
J gene: TRBJ1-1
CDR3 protein: CASSLDRGTEAFF
CDR3 DNA: TGTGCCAGCAGCTTGGACAGGGGAACTGAAGCTTTCTTT

clone size: NA
D gene: NA
V gene: TRBV28
J gene: TRBJ1-2
CDR3 protein: CASSSGLPIYGYTF
CDR3 DNA: TGTGCCAGCAGTTCCGGACTGCCAATCTATGGCTACACCTTC

clone size: NA
D gene: TRBD1
V gene: TRBV7-3
J gene: TRBJ2-1
CDR3 protein: CASSLGGQGKDEQFF
CDR3 DNA: TGTGCCAGCAGCTTGGGGGGACAGGGAAAGGATGAGCAGTTCTTC

clone size: few
D gene: NA
V gene: TRBV6-1
J gene: TRBJ1-1
CDR3 protein: CASSESSGGGTEAFF
CDR3 DNA: TGTGCCAGCAGTGAATCCTCGGGAGGGGGCACTGAAGCTTTCTTT

clone size: NA
D gene: TRBD2
V gene: TRBV9
J gene: TRBJ2-3
CDR3 protein: CASSPRTSGAVMYTDTQYF
CDR3 DNA: TGTGCCAGCAGCCCCCGGACTAGCGGCGCCGTAATGTACACAGATACGCAGTATTTT

clone size: few
D gene: NA
V gene: TRBV2
J gene: TRBJ2-7
CDR3 protein: CASSVGRIQYF
CDR3 DNA: TGTGCCAGCAGTGTGGGGAGGATACAGTACTTC

clone size: NA
D gene: NA
V gene: TRBV6-4
J gene: TRBJ2-3
CDR3 protein: CASRDLTTDTQYF
CDR3 DNA: TGTGCCAGCAGGGACCTGACTACAGATACGCAGTATTTT

clone size: NA
D gene: TRBD2
V gene: TRBV7-9
J gene: TRBJ2-5
CDR3 protein: CASSFSPGGETQYF
CDR3 DNA: TGTGCCAGCAGCTTTAGCCCCGGGGGGGAGACCCAGTACTTC

clone size: NA
D gene: NA
V gene: TRBV21-1
J gene: TRBJ2-3
CDR3 protein: CASSRGGGLTDTQYF
CDR3 DNA: TGTGCCAGCAGCAGGGGGGGAGGGCTAACAGATACGCAGTATTTT

clone size: NA
D gene: TRBD2
V gene: TRBV12-5
J gene: TRBJ2-2
CDR3 protein: CASGLTSGSLSTGELFF
CDR3 DNA: TGTGCTAGTGGTTTGACTAGCGGGAGTTTGAGCACCGGGGAGCTGTTTTTT

clone size: NA
D gene: TRBD1
V gene: TRBV29-1
J gene: TRBJ2-5
CDR3 protein: CSVKGAAETQYF
CDR3 DNA: TGCAGCGTTAAGGGGGCTGCGGAGACCCAGTACTTC

clone size: few
D gene: TRBD2
V gene: TRBV6-5
J gene: TRBJ2-7
CDR3 protein: CASSYSAGGYEQYF
CDR3 DNA: TGTGCCAGCAGTTACTCTGCGGGAGGTTACGAGCAGTACTTC

clone size: once
D gene: TRBD2
V gene: TRBV5-1
J gene: TRBJ2-1
CDR3 protein: CASQAGVSNEQFF
CDR3 DNA: TGCGCCAGCCAGGCGGGAGTCTCGAATGAGCAGTTCTTC

clone size: NA
D gene: NA
V gene: TRBV5-4
J gene: TRBJ2-3
CDR3 protein: CASSFGQRTDTQYF
CDR3 DNA: TGTGCCAGCAGCTTCGGACAACGCACAGATACGCAGTATTTT

clone size: NA
D gene: NA
V gene: TRBV6-6
J gene: TRBJ2-7
CDR3 protein: CASSYSTRAEREQYF
CDR3 DNA: TGTGCCAGCAGTTACTCGACCAGGGCGGAAAGGGAGCAGTACTTC

clone size: NA
D gene: TRBD2
V gene: TRBV6-5
J gene: TRBJ2-5
CDR3 protein: CASRWTSRQETQYF
CDR3 DNA: TGTGCCAGCAGATGGACTAGCAGACAAGAGACCCAGTACTTC

clone size: NA
D gene: NA
V gene: TRBV12-5
J gene: TRBJ1-2
CDR3 protein: CASGFLGEDGYTF
CDR3 DNA: TGTGCTAGTGGTTTTTTGGGGGAGGACGGCTACACCTTC